These 20 T cell receptor beta chains were sequenced from one sample in a study of blood T cells in healthy people across ages. PCR was performed a second time for roughly 7 to 11 cycles using a sample-barcoded 5' primer and a J-beta primer mix. TCRdb used MiXCR to reprocess the 5' RACE reads, holding one entry per CDR3 protein. The data hold 650,000 to 800,000 distinct CDR3 sequences, with approximately 52% observed a single time. Sequenced: blood. The receptors come from a woman at least 80 years old in good health.

This clonotype was picked up a small number of times. V is TRBV9 and J is TRBJ2-7; D gene unclear. V was pared by 2 bases and J by 3 bases, with 9 bases between. This CDR3 has 13 amino acids. Germline V CDR1 and CDR2: SGDLS, YYNGEE. CDR3 loop: CASSVGPHYEQYF. The CDR3 DNA is TGTGCCAGCAGCGTTGGACCACACTACGAGCAGTACTTC.

The genes are TRBV3-1 and TRBJ2-1; 7 positions agree with TRBD2. Germline assignment: CDR1 LGHDT and CDR2 YNNKEL (reference sequence). V lost 4 bases, J lost 2 bases, and 8 bases stayed unmatched. The CDR3 totals 16 residues. CDR3 coding DNA: TGTGCCAGCAGCCCCGGACTAGTCCAAGCCTACAATGAGCAGTTCTTC. It translates to CASSPGLVQAYNEQFF.

The V call is TRBV7-2, the J call TRBJ2-1, with no clear D. Trimming cost V 4 bases and J 5 bases, with 18 bases left between them. Germline V gene data show CDR1 as SGHTA and CDR2 as FQGNSA. The CDR3 length is 16 residues. CDR3 bases: TGTGCCAGCAGCTCCTCCATCGCCAGACAAAACAATGAGCAGTTCTTC. As protein: CASSSSIARQNNEQFF. Using reference TRBV7-2 and TRBJ2-1 for the parts outside the CDR3, the full variable domain is GAGVSQSPSNKVTEKGKDVELRCDPISGHTALYWYRQSLGQGLEFLIYFQGNSAPDKSGLPSDRFSAERTGGSVSTLTIQRTQQEDSAVYLCASSSSIARQNNEQFFGPGTRLTVL.

J is TRBJ2-1 and V is TRBV20-1; 9 bases agree with TRBD2. The trim removed 3 bases at V and 4 bases at J, leaving 10 bases unmatched. Per germline, CDR1 DFQATT and CDR2 SNEGSKA (reference sequence). This CDR3 contains 16 residues. The CDR3 DNA follows: TGCAGTGCTAGCGTCGGACTAGCGAGCACATACAATGAGCAGTTCTTC. This codes for CSASVGLASTYNEQFF.

The chain recombines TRBV29-1 with TRBJ2-3; D unclear. This CDR3 region has 13 residues. The V end lost 2 bases, the J end lost 0 bases, and 6 bases lay between the germline ends. CDR1 and CDR2 from the germline V gene are SQVTM and ANQGSEA. The CDR3 loop reads CSVELPSTDTQYF. In nucleotides, the CDR3 is TGCAGCGTTGAATTACCGAGCACAGATACGCAGTATTTT.

There are a few counts of this clonotype. With a much larger clone just one base away, this may be a read error. The J gene is TRBJ2-6, the V gene TRBV4-1; maybe TRBD2 (5 bases). V was cut by 3 bases and J by 0 bases, with 15 bases left in between. There are 18 residues in the CDR3. In germline, CDR1 is MGHRA, CDR2 YSYEKL. For the CDR3, the DNA is TGCGCCAGCAGCCATGCTCTGAAAGAGGGCTCTGGGGCCAACGTCCTGACTTTC. Protein sequence: CASSHALKEGSGANVLTF.

The gene calls are TRBV12-3 or TRBV12-4 and TRBJ2-5, with D possibly matching TRBD1 (6 bases). The DNA end lines up better with TRBJ2-7; the J call may be wrong. The length of the CDR3 is 13 residues. CDR3 bases: TGTGCCAGCAGTAGCCGAGGGGGTTCCGAGCAGTACTTC. It specifies CASSSRGGSEQYF.

About this clonotype: Being one base from a much bigger clone, this may be a read error. The CDR3 sequence is CASSFRDPLSYQQYF. For the CDR3, the DNA is TGTGCCAGCAGCTTCAGGGACCCCCTCTCCTACCAGCAGTACTTC. V gene TRBV5-5 combines with J gene TRBJ2-7; either TRBD1 or TRBD2 may supply D (5 bases each). The CDR3 consists of 15 residues. CDR1 and CDR2 from the germline V gene are SGHKS and YYEKEE (reference sequence).

This rearrangement joins TRBV12-3 or TRBV12-4 to TRBJ2-3; 8 nucleotides align to TRBD1. The CDR3 consists of 16 residues. V was clipped by 8 bases and J by 0 bases; unmatched bases: 10. The CDR3 here is CASAKNRGTSTDTQYF. The CDR3 DNA reads TGTGCCAGCGCAAAGAACAGGGGGACTAGCACAGATACGCAGTATTTT.

This clonotype was observed at least ten times. V is TRBV20-1 and J is TRBJ2-5; possibly TRBD2 for D (5 bases). Germline V gene lookup returns CDR1 DFQATT and CDR2 SNEGSKA (reference sequence). V lost 6 bases and J lost 0, with 8 bases in between. The CDR3 loop spans 12 amino acids. CDR3 residues: CSARGNQETQYF. The CDR3 DNA is TGCAGTGCACGGGGTAACCAAGAGACCCAGTACTTC.

This rearrangement joins TRBV28 to TRBJ2-7; 10 positions match TRBD2. V shed 5 bases, J shed 3 bases, and the junction held 4 bases outside the gene matches. The CDR3 sequence is 14 residues long. CDR1 is MDHEN and CDR2 is SYDVKM in the germline V gene. For the CDR3, the DNA is TGTGCCAGCAGTAGGACTAGCGGAGTCTACGAGCAGTACTTC. It specifies CASSRTSGVYEQYF. Filled out from reference TRBV28 and TRBJ2-7, the complete variable domain reads DVKVTQSSRYLVKRTGEKVFLECVQDMDHENMFWYRQDPGLGLRLIYFSYDVKMKEKGDIPEGYSVSREKKERFSLILESASTNQTSMYLCASSRTSGVYEQYFGPGTRLTVT.

This clonotype was detected a few times. The V and J genes are TRBV7-9 and TRBJ1-2, with TRBD1 matching over 8 bases. J gave up 7 bases and V 3 bases, and 7 bases lay outside the gene matches. From germline, CDR1 is SEHNR and CDR2 FQNEAQ (reference sequence). The CDR3 has 14 amino acids. The DNA of the CDR3 is TGTGCCAGCAGCTTCCCGGACAGGGTGGGTGGCTACACCTTC. Encoded protein: CASSFPDRVGGYTF.

This clonotype was counted at least ten times. CDR3 nucleotide sequence: TGTGCCAGCAGCAAGACAGGCGTGAATGAAAAACTGTTTTTT. It yields the protein CASSKTGVNEKLFF. This chain connects TRBV7-9 to TRBJ1-4; the D gene is possibly TRBD1 (6 bases). The CDR3 consists of 14 residues. Germline CDR1 SEHNR, CDR2 FQNEAQ (reference sequence). The V and J ends lost 5 bases and 5 bases respectively, with 12 bases between them.

The rearrangement joins TRBV29-1 to TRBJ1-1; D is unresolved. The CDR3 is 13 amino acids. The V end lost 7 bases, the J end lost 0 bases, and 12 bases lay between the germline ends. CDR1 and CDR2 (germline): SQVTM, ANQGSEA. As DNA, the CDR3 is TGCAGCGGCCAACATGGATTGAACACTGAAGCTTTCTTT. Encoded protein: CSGQHGLNTEAFF.

Turning to this clonotype: It may be a read error: a sequence one base away is much more abundant. The chain carries TRBV12-3 or TRBV12-4 and TRBJ2-5; 7 bases align to TRBD1. The closer fit of TRBJ2-7 to the DNA end suggests the J call may be wrong. The CDR3 loop spans 14 amino acids. CDR3 protein: CTSSPVTGVYEQYF. Written as DNA, the CDR3 is TGTACCAGCAGCCCAGTTACAGGGGTCTACGAGCAGTACTTC.

This clonotype showed up many times. In DNA form, the CDR3 reads TGTGCCAGCAGCATCGCAGCGGGGGCCCCCACAGATACGCAGTATTTT. Translating gives CASSIAAGAPTDTQYF. This chain connects TRBV5-6 to TRBJ2-3; 8 positions match TRBD2. Germline-derived CDR1 and CDR2 are SGHDT and YYEEEE. V shed 4 bases, J shed 2 bases, and the junction held 9 bases outside the gene matches. The CDR3 has 16 residues.

J is TRBJ2-3 and V is TRBV9; 9 bases align to TRBD2. The CDR3 consists of 14 residues. Losses at the gene ends were 6 bases for V and 5 bases for J; bases not matched to a gene: 7. Germline lookup yields CDR1 SGDLS and CDR2 YYNGEE. CDR3 protein: CASTGGGAIDTQYF. The CDR3 DNA reads TGTGCCAGCACTGGCGGGGGGGCGATAGATACGCAGTATTTT.

The V call is TRBV10-3, the J call TRBJ2-5; 7 bases are shared with TRBD1. The germline CDR1 and CDR2 sequences are ENHRY and SYGVKD. This CDR3 comprises 14 residues. V lost 10 bases to trimming and J lost 1 base; unmatched junction nucleotides: 9. The CDR3 region has the DNA TGTGCCAGTAGATTGGGGACAGCCCAAGAGACCCAGTACTTC. Translation: CASRLGTAQETQYF.

The chain recombines TRBV11-3 with TRBJ2-7; 11 bases fit TRBD2. The J call may be mistaken, given a closer DNA end match to TRBJ2-5. The CDR3 loop spans 16 amino acids. Germline V gene data show CDR1 as SGHNT and CDR2 as YENEEA. The CDR3 DNA follows: TGTGCCAGCAGCTTAGGACTAGCGGGGCGGCAAGAGACCCAGTACTTC. This codes for CASSLGLAGRQETQYF.

The chain uses TRBV13 and TRBJ1-2, with a tentative D call TRBD1 (5 bases). CDR1 and CDR2 (germline): PRHDT, FYEKMQ (reference sequence). This CDR3 has 14 residues. V was shortened by 5 bases and J by 1 base, with 11 bases between the two germline ends. The CDR3 spells CASSRQPDNYGYTF. The CDR3 DNA reads as TGTGCCAGCAGCCGACAGCCGGATAACTATGGCTACACCTTC.